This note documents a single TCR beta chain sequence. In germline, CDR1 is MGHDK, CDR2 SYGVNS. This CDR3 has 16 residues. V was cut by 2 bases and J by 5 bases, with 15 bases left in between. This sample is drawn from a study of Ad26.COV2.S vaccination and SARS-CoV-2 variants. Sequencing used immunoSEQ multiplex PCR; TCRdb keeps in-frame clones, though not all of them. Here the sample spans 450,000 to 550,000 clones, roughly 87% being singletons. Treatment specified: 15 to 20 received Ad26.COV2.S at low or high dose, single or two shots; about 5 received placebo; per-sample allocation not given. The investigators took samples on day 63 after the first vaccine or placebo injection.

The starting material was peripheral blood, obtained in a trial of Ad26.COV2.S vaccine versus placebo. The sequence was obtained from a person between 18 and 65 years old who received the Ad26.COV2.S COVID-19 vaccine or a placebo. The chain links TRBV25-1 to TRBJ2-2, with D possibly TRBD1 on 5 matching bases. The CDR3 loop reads CASSEVRVDLTGELFF. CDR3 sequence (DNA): TGTGCCAGCAGTGAAGTCAGGGTGGATTTGACCGGGGAGCTGTTTTTT.